These T cell receptor beta chains were read from a single sample in a study of memory CD4+ T cells and cytomegalovirus serostatus. Profiling relied on immunoSEQ multiplex PCR, and the TCRdb table lists in-frame clones only, not all of them. The sample records about 48,000 clones, roughly 78% being singletons. The source material was memory CD4+ T cells from blood. These receptors came from an adult in good health and CMV-seronegative. The CDR3 runs from the conserved cysteine through the conserved F or W. D genes are given only for firm matches. Part of the rows lack a size; the others show once, few, many or a class for expanded clones.

-,TRBJ1-1,TRBV10-1,few,CATPRDTEAFF,TGCGCCACCCCCCGGGACACTGAAGCTTTCTTT
-,TRBJ2-5,TRBV19,-,CASSIQGPQETQYF,TGTGCCAGTAGTATACAGGGGCCCCAAGAGACCCAGTACTTC
TRBD1,TRBJ2-1,TRBV7-9,once,CASSSRDSLISYNEQFF,TGTGCCAGCAGCTCCCGGGACAGCTTAATCTCCTACAATGAGCAGTTCTTC
TRBD1,TRBJ1-4,TRBV11-2,-,CASSSDRHVNEKLFF,TGTGCCAGCAGCTCGGACAGGCACGTTAATGAAAAACTGTTTTTT
-,TRBJ1-2,TRBV28,-,CASRRLQDGYTF,TGTGCCAGCAGGAGGTTACAGGATGGCTACACCTTC
TRBD1,TRBJ2-3,TRBV5-4,-,CASSRDSTSTDTQYF,TGTGCCAGCAGCAGGGACAGTACTAGCACAGATACGCAGTATTTT
-,TRBJ1-5,TRBV7-2,few,CASSLGGGTHQPQHF,TGTGCCAGCAGCTTAGGGGGGGGGACCCATCAGCCCCAGCATTTT
TRBD2,TRBJ2-7,TRBV28,-,CATAMRLAGGREQYF,TGTGCCACCGCCATGAGACTAGCGGGAGGGAGGGAGCAGTACTTC
TRBD2,TRBJ2-2,TRBV18,-,CASSPSLAPTNTGELFF,TGTGCCAGCTCACCGTCACTAGCGCCCACGAACACCGGGGAGCTGTTTTTT
-,TRBJ1-1,TRBV5-6,-,CASSSGRRNTEAFF,TGTGCCAGCAGCTCGGGACGGCGGAACACTGAAGCTTTCTTT
-,TRBJ1-5,TRBV7-9,-,CASSLGGHQPQHF,TGTGCCAGCAGCTTAGGGGGGCATCAGCCCCAGCATTTT
-,TRBJ2-7,TRBV28,-,CASSFTALYEQYF,TGTGCCAGCAGTTTCACGGCCCTTTACGAGCAGTACTTC
-,TRBJ2-7,TRBV11-2,-,CASSRTDSSYEQYF,TGTGCCAGCTCTCGTACAGATAGCTCCTACGAGCAGTACTTC
TRBD2,TRBJ2-1,TRBV28,few,CASSATGTSYNEQFF,TGTGCCAGCAGCGCTACCGGGACTAGCTACAATGAGCAGTTCTTC
TRBD1,TRBJ1-2,TRBV5-4,-,CASRDRALFYGYTF,TGTGCCAGCAGAGACAGGGCGCTCTTCTATGGCTACACCTTC
-,TRBJ1-1,TRBV30,-,CAWRDDPQFSEAFF,TGTGCCTGGAGGGACGATCCCCAGTTCTCTGAAGCTTTCTTT
-,TRBJ2-5,TRBV5-1,-,CASSLQGRETQYF,TGCGCCAGCAGCTTACAGGGGAGGGAGACCCAGTACTTC
-,TRBJ1-1,TRBV2,medium-sized,CASSEALAFGVGAFF,TGTGCCAGCAGTGAAGCGCTTGCTTTTGGAGTGGGAGCTTTCTTT
-,TRBJ2-7,TRBV5-1,few,CASSLSGFSYEQYF,TGCGCCAGCAGCTTGTCGGGTTTCTCCTACGAGCAGTACTTC
-,TRBJ1-1,TRBV6-1,-,CASSETWGSGHTEAFF,TGTGCCAGCAGTGAGACGTGGGGTTCCGGACACACTGAAGCTTTCTTT
TRBD1,TRBJ1-2,TRBV27,-,CASRTTGAYGYTF,TGTGCCAGCCGAACAACAGGGGCCTATGGCTACACCTTC
-,TRBJ2-7,TRBV2,-,CASSEALTTGYEQYF,TGTGCCAGCAGTGAAGCGCTTACAACAGGATACGAGCAGTACTTC
-,TRBJ2-1,TRBV5-4,-,CASTTGQINNEQFF,TGTGCCAGCACAACGGGGCAAATTAACAATGAGCAGTTCTTC
-,TRBJ2-7,TRBV30,-,CARRRTTPGFYEQYF,TGTGCCCGACGGCGGACAACCCCAGGCTTCTACGAGCAGTACTTC
-,TRBJ1-2,TRBV14,-,CATSPAGRAGGYTF,TGTGCCACCTCCCCGGCCGGCCGGGCTGGTGGCTACACCTTC
-,TRBJ2-4,TRBV5-1,-,CASSFGNAENIQYF,TGCGCCAGCAGCTTCGGGAACGCTGAGAACATTCAGTACTTC
-,TRBJ1-4,TRBV5-6,-,CASSPFGTSWTDPEKLFF,TGTGCCAGCAGCCCATTCGGGACCAGCTGGACGGACCCTGAAAAACTGTTTTTT
-,TRBJ2-1,TRBV6-1,-,CASSEYSPSVRSYNEQFF,TGTGCCAGCAGTGAATATAGCCCAAGCGTACGCTCCTACAATGAGCAGTTCTTC
-,TRBJ2-7,TRBV5-1,-,CASGDWRDGSYEQYF,TGCGCCAGCGGCGATTGGAGGGACGGTTCGTACGAGCAGTACTTC